This TCR beta chain was sequenced during a study of T cell changes during pregnancy in multiple sclerosis. The CDR3 extends over 15 amino acids. CDR1 and CDR2 from the germline V gene are SNHLY and FYNNEI. Trimming stripped 3 bases from V and 9 bases from J, with 18 bases between. Only in-frame clones appear in the TCRdb table, and some are missing; sequencing was by immunoSEQ multiplex PCR. The sample lists approximately 90,000 clones, 92% occurring once. The V and J genes are TRBV2 and TRBJ2-1, with D tentatively TRBD1 (6 bases). The receptor comes from a female donor with multiple sclerosis, enrolled in a pregnancy study. The sequences come from peripheral blood, collected after pregnancy. In DNA, the CDR3 is TGTGCCAGCAGTGACGGGGACAAGGTACAGGGTGAGCAGTTCTTC. Its protein product is CASSDGDKVQGEQFF.